Below are 17 T cell receptor beta chains sequenced from a single sample in a study of T cells after yellow fever vaccination. TCRdb analysed the 5' RACE reads with MiXCR anew, one entry per CDR3 protein. The table lists approximately 600,000 distinct CDR3 sequences, around 12% of them singletons. Sequencing was performed on PBMCs, taken on the day of the yellow fever booster vaccination. All receptors come from a young man who received the YFV17D yellow fever vaccine.

The V call is TRBV7-3, the J call TRBJ2-2; no clear D gene. Germline V gene lookup returns CDR1 SGHTA and CDR2 FQGTGA. V lost 4 bases to trimming and J lost 8 bases, with 8 bases between them. The CDR3 length is 12 residues. The DNA for the CDR3 is TGTGCCAGCAGCTCCCAACGGGGGGAGCTGTTTTTT. Amino acids: CASSSQRGELFF.

The chain joins TRBV6-2 or TRBV6-3 to TRBJ2-7, with TRBD2 matching over 9 bases. The germline V gene has CDR1 MNHEY and CDR2 SVGEGT. CDR3 length: 14 residues. The J segment lost 5 bases and the V segment lost 4 bases, leaving 6 bases of the junction unmatched. CDR3 sequence: CASSWLAGFDEQYF. CDR3 DNA: TGTGCCAGCAGTTGGCTAGCGGGATTCGACGAGCAGTACTTC.

The chain carries TRBV7-8 and TRBJ2-3, with 14 bases identical to TRBD2. Germline trimming cut 7 bases from V and 3 bases from J; bases unmatched to any gene: 9. This CDR3 spans 17 amino acids. Germline lookup yields CDR1 SGHVS and CDR2 FQNEAQ. CDR3 nucleotides: TGTGCCAGCAACGCGGGACTAGCGGGAGTTAATACAGATACGCAGTATTTT. This translates into CASNAGLAGVNTDTQYF.

The chain carries TRBV5-1 and TRBJ2-3; D assignment may be TRBD1 or TRBD2 (5 bases each). The germline V gene has CDR1 SGHRS and CDR2 YFSETQ. V was trimmed by 5 bases and J by 4 bases, leaving 17 bases between them. The length of the CDR3 is 15 residues. The CDR3: CASRGTGHTADTQYF. The CDR3 region has the DNA TGCGCCAGCAGGGGGACCGGCCATACCGCAGATACGCAGTATTTT.

This clonotype has just a few counts. The DNA of the CDR3 is TGTGCCAGCAGACCTCCCGGCGACAGGGATAATTCACCCCTCCACTTT. Its translation: CASRPPGDRDNSPLHF. J is TRBJ1-6 and V is TRBV7-3; TRBD1 agrees at 7 bases. V was pared by 6 bases and J by 5 bases, with 10 bases of the junction left unmatched. The CDR3 extends over 16 amino acids. Germline CDR1 SGHTA, CDR2 FQGTGA.

This clonotype was observed many times. The V gene is TRBV15, the J gene TRBJ2-7, with 9 bases lining up with TRBD2. Germline trimming cut 0 bases from V and 6 bases from J; bases unmatched to any gene: 9. Germline CDR1 LNHNV, CDR2 YYDKDF (reference sequence). This CDR3 comprises 16 residues. The CDR3 here is CATSRDLRAGGSEQYF. For the CDR3, the DNA is TGTGCCACCAGCAGAGATCTTCGAGCGGGAGGCTCCGAGCAGTACTTC.

This clonotype was detected a few times. This chain links TRBV7-2 with TRBJ2-2; 13 positions agree with TRBD2. There are 16 residues in the CDR3. The germline CDR1 and CDR2 sequences are SGHTA and FQGNSA. Trimming removed 11 bases from V and 6 bases from J; junction bases left unmatched: 12. CDR3 DNA sequence: TGTGCCTCTGGGGGCAGACTAGCGGGAGGATCCGGGGAGCTGTTTTTT. Protein product: CASGGRLAGGSGELFF.

This clonotype was picked up a small number of times. The chain recombines TRBV30 with TRBJ2-3, with 10 bases matching TRBD2. Germline V gives CDR1 GTSNPN, CDR2 SVGIG (reference sequence). The V segment lost 4 bases and the J segment 5 bases; nucleotides outside the gene matches: 6. This CDR3 spans 14 amino acids. CDR3 sequence: CAWIPLAGVDTQYF. The CDR3 DNA reads TGTGCCTGGATACCCCTAGCGGGAGTAGATACGCAGTATTTT.

The chain has TRBV7-9 and TRBJ2-3; D is unclear. The V end lost 1 base, the J end lost 2 bases, and 7 bases lay between the germline ends. CDR3 length: 14 amino acids. CDR1 and CDR2 (germline): SEHNR, FQNEAQ (reference sequence). The CDR3 DNA follows: TGTGCCAGCAGCTTAGTTCAGCACACAGATACGCAGTATTTT. It translates to CASSLVQHTDTQYF. Filled out from reference TRBV7-9 and TRBJ2-3, the complete variable domain reads DTGVSQNPRHKITKRGQNVTFRCDPISEHNRLYWYRQTLGQGPEFLTYFQNEAQLEKSRLLSDRFSAERPKGSFSTLEIQRTEQGDSAMYLCASSLVQHTDTQYFGPGTRLTVL.

This clonotype was observed a handful of times. The chain recombines TRBV5-1 with TRBJ1-6, with D perhaps TRBD1 (5 bases). The V and J ends lost 0 bases and 2 bases respectively, with 6 bases between them. CDR1 is SGHRS, CDR2 YFSETQ, per germline. The CDR3 loop spans 15 amino acids. Here the CDR3 reads CASSLDRTYNSPLHF. The CDR3 nucleotides are TGCGCCAGCAGCTTGGACAGGACCTATAATTCACCCCTCCACTTT.

In its sample, this clonotype was seen a few times. The chain recombines TRBV5-1 with TRBJ2-5, with TRBD1 as a possible D gene (5 bases). This CDR3 is built from 14 residues. Germline values: CDR1 SGHRS, CDR2 YFSETQ. V lost 4 bases, J lost 3 bases, and 13 bases lay in between. CDR3 nucleotides: TGCGCCAGCAGCGTCTTTGGCAGGGAAGAGACCCAGTACTTC. It is translated as CASSVFGREETQYF. The whole variable domain, filled in from reference TRBV5-1 and TRBJ2-5, reads KAGVTQTPRYLIKTRGQQVTLSCSPISGHRSVSWYQQTPGQGLQFLFEYFSETQRNKGNFPGRFSGRQFSNSRSEMNVSTLELGDSALYLCASSVFGREETQYFGPGTRLLVL.

This clonotype showed up many times. This rearrangement joins TRBV25-1 to TRBJ2-3; 8 nucleotides match TRBD2. The CDR3 is made up of 17 amino acids. The V gene end was trimmed by 2 bases and the J gene end by 2 bases; junction bases not matched to a gene: 9. The germline V gene has CDR1 MGHDK and CDR2 SYGVNS. The CDR3 nucleotides are TGTGCCAGCAGTGAAGGAAGTAGCGGGACGGTCACAGATACGCAGTATTTT. The encoded protein is CASSEGSSGTVTDTQYF.

This clonotype occurred a few times. V is TRBV12-3 or TRBV12-4 and J is TRBJ2-3; D unclear. The V end lost 3 bases, the J end lost 6 bases, and 10 bases lay between the germline ends. The CDR3 contains 13 residues. The CDR3 protein is CASSLYATDTQYF. For the CDR3, the DNA is TGTGCCAGCAGTTTGTACGCCACGGATACGCAGTATTTT.

This clonotype was detected a few times. The gene calls are TRBV27 and TRBJ1-1; D is unclear. Looked up from germline, CDR1 is MNHEY and CDR2 is SMNVEV (reference sequence). This CDR3 contains 11 residues. Trimming left V 4 bases short and J 10 bases short, with 10 bases between. CDR3 in DNA: TGTGCCAGCAGTTCCCGGTGGGGAGCTTTCTTT. Amino acid sequence: CASSSRWGAFF.

The rearrangement links TRBV10-3 to TRBJ2-2, with TRBD1 matching over 9 bases. There are 16 residues in the CDR3. Germline trimming cut 6 bases from V and 3 bases from J; bases unmatched to any gene: 8. Germline values: CDR1 ENHRY, CDR2 SYGVKD. The CDR3 DNA reads as TGTGCCATCAGGGGATACCGGGACAGGGACACCGGGGAGCTGTTTTTT. Residues: CAIRGYRDRDTGELFF.

The chain uses TRBV4-2 and TRBJ2-7; 9 bases fit TRBD2. V gave up 0 bases and J gave up 0 bases; unmatched junction bases: 6. The germline gives CDR1 LGHNA, CDR2 YNFKEQ. The CDR3 sequence is 17 residues long. For the CDR3, the DNA is TGTGCCAGCAGCCAAGAGGCACCTAGCGGGGCCTCCTACGAGCAGTACTTC. This codes for CASSQEAPSGASYEQYF.

A few counts support this clonotype. This sequence joins TRBV28 and TRBJ2-7, with 7 nucleotides matching TRBD1. Trimming took 7 bases from V and 6 from J; bases not matched to a gene: 12. Germline assignment: CDR1 MDHEN and CDR2 SYDVKM. The CDR3 is made up of 14 amino acids. The CDR3 DNA sequence: TGTGCCAGCACCACACCAGGGGGTGTGATCGAGCAGTACTTC. Encoded protein: CASTTPGGVIEQYF. The variable domain in full, completed from reference TRBV28 and TRBJ2-7, reads DVKVTQSSRYLVKRTGEKVFLECVQDMDHENMFWYRQDPGLGLRLIYFSYDVKMKEKGDIPEGYSVSREKKERFSLILESASTNQTSMYLCASTTPGGVIEQYFGPGTRLTVT.